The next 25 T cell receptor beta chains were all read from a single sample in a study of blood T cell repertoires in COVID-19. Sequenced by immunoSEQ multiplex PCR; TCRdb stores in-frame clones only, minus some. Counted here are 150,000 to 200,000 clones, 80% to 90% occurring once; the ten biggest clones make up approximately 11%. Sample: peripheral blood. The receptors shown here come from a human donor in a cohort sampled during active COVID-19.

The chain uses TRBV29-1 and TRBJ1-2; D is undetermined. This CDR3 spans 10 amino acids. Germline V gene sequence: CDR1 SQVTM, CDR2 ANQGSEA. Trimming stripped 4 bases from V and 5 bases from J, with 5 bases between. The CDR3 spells CSVGGYGYTF. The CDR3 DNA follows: TGCAGCGTTGGAGGGTATGGCTACACCTTC.

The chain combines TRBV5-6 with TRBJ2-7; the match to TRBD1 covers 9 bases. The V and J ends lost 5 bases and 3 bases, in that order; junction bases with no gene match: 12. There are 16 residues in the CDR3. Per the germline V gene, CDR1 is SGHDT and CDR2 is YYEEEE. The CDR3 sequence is CASRIDRDRANYEQYF. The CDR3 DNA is TGTGCCAGCAGAATTGACCGGGACAGGGCGAACTACGAGCAGTACTTC.

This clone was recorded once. CDR3 protein: CASSPRQVPVDGYTF. The CDR3 DNA follows: TGTGCCAGCTCACCACGACAGGTACCCGTGGATGGCTACACCTTC. This chain links TRBV18 with TRBJ1-2; a weak D match, TRBD1 (6 bases). This CDR3 has 15 residues. The V gene's germline CDR1 is KGHSH and CDR2 LQKENI. V shed 1 base and J shed 6 bases, with 15 bases lying between them.

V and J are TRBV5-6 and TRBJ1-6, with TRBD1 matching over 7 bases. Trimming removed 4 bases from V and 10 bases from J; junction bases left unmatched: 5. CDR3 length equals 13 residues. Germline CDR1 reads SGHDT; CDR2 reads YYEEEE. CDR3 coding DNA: TGTGCCAGCAGCGGGGACAGAGGATCACCCCTCCACTTT. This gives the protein CASSGDRGSPLHF.

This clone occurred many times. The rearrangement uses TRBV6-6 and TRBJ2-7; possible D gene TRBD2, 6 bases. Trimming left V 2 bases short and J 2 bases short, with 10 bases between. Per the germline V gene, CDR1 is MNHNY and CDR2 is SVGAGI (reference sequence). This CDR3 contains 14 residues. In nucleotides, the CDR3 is TGTGCCAGCAGTTACGGGCGGGACGCCTACGAGCAGTACTTC. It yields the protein CASSYGRDAYEQYF.

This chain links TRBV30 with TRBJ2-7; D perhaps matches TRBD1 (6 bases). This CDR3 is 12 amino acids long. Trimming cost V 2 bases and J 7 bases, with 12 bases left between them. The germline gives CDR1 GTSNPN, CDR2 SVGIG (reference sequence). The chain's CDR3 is CAWSSSRGEQYF. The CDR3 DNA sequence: TGTGCCTGGAGTTCGTCTAGGGGGGAGCAGTACTTC.

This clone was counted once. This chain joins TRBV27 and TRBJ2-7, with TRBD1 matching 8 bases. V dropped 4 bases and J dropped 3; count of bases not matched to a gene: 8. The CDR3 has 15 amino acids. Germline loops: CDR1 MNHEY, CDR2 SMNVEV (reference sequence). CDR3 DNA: TGTGCCAGCAGTTCGGGACAGGCGGGTAGCTACGAGCAGTACTTC. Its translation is CASSSGQAGSYEQYF.

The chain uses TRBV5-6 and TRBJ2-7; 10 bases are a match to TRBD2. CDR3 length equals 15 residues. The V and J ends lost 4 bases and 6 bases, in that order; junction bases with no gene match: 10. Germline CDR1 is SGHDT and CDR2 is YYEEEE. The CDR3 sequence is CASSPLSSGGTEQYF. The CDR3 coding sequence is TGTGCCAGCAGCCCGCTCTCTAGCGGGGGAACCGAGCAGTACTTC. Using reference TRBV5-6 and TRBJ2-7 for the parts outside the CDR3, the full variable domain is DAGVTQSPTHLIKTRGQQVTLRCSPKSGHDTVSWYQQALGQGPQFIFQYYEEEERQRGNFPDRFSGHQFPNYSSELNVNALLLGDSALYLCASSPLSSGGTEQYFGPGTRLTVT.

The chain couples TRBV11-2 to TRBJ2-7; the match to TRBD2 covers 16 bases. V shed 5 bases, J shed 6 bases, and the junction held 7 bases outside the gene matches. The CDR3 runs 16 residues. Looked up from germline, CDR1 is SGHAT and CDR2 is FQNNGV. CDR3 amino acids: CASSMGLAGGRAEQYF. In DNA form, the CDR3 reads TGTGCCAGCAGCATGGGACTAGCGGGGGGGCGTGCCGAGCAGTACTTC.

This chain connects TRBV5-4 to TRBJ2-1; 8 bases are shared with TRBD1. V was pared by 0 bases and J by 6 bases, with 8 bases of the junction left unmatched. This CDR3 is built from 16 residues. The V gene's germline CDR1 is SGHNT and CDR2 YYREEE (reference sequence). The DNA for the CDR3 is TGTGCCAGCAGCTTGGTTGACAGGGGTAGCCGCAATGAGCAGTTCTTC. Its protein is CASSLVDRGSRNEQFF.

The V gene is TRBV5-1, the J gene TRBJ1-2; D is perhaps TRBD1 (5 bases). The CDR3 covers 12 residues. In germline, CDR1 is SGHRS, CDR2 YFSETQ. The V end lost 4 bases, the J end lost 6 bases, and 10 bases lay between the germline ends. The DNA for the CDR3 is TGCGCCAGCAGCCTCCCAGGGAATGGCTACACCTTC. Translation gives CASSLPGNGYTF.

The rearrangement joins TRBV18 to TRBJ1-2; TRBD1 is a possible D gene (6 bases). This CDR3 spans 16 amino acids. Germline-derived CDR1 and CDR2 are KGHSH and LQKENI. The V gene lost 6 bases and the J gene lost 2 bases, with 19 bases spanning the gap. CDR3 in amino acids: CASSQMGTQPNYGYTF. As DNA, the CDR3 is TGTGCCAGCTCCCAGATGGGGACACAACCAAACTATGGCTACACCTTC.

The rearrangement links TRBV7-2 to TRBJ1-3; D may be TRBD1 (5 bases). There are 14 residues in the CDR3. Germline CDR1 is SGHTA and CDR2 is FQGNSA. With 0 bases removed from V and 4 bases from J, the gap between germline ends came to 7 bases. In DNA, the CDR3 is TGTGCCAGCAGCTTAGCGACAGACGGAAACACCATATATTTT. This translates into CASSLATDGNTIYF.

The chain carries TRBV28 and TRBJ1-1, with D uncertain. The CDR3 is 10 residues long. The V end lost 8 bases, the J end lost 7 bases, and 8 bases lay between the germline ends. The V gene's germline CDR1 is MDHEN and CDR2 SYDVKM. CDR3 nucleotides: TGTGCCAGCCGAGAGGGTGAAGCTTTCTTT. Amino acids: CASREGEAFF.

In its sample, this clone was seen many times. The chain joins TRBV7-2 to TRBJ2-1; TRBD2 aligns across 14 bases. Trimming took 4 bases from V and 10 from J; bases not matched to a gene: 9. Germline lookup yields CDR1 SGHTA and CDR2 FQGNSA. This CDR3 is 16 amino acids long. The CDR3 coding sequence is TGTGCCAGCAGCTCGGGACTAGCGGGGGCCCTGTCGGAGCAGTTCTTC. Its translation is CASSSGLAGALSEQFF.

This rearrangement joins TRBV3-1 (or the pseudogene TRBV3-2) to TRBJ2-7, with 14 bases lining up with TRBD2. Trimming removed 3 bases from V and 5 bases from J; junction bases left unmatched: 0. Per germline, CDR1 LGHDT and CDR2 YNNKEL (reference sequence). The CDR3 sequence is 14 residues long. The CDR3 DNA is TGTGCCAGCAGCCAGGGACTAGCGGGAGACGAGCAGTACTTC. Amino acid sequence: CASSQGLAGDEQYF.

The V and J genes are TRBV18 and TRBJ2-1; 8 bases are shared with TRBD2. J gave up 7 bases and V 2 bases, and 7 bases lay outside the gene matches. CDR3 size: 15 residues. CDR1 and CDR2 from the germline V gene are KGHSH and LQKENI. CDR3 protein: CASSPGTRVGNEQFF. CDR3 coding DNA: TGTGCCAGCTCACCAGGGACTAGGGTTGGAAATGAGCAGTTCTTC. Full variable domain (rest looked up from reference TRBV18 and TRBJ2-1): NAGVMQNPRHLVRRRGQEARLRCSPMKGHSHVYWYRQLPEEGLKFMVYLQKENIIDESGMPKERFSAEFPKEGPSILRIQQVVRGDSAAYFCASSPGTRVGNEQFFGPGTRLTVL.

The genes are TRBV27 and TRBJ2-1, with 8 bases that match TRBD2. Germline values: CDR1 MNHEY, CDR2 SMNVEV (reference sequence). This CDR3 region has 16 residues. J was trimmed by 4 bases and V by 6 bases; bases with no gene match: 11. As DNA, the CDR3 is TGTGCCAGCAGGCGACGGGGGGGAGTGGGTTACAATGAGCAGTTCTTC. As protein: CASRRRGGVGYNEQFF.

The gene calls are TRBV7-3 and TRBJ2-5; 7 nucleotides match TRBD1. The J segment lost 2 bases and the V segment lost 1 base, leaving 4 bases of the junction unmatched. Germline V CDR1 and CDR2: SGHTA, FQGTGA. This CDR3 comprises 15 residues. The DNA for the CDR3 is TGTGCCAGCAGCTTAAATCCGACAGGGCAAGAGACCCAGTACTTC. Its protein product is CASSLNPTGQETQYF.

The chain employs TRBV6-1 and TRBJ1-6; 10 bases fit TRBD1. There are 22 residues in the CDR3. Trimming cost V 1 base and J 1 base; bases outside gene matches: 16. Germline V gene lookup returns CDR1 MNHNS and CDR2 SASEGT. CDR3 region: CASSEVYLGQGIDWSYNSPLHF. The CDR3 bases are TGTGCCAGCAGTGAAGTTTATTTGGGACAGGGGATCGATTGGTCCTATAATTCACCCCTCCACTTT.

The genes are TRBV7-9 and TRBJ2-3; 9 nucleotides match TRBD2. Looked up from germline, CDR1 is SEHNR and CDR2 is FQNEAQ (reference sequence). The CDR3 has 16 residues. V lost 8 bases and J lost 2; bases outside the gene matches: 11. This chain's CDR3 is CASRSGRRGTTDTQYF. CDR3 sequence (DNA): TGTGCCAGCCGGAGCGGGAGGCGGGGGACCACAGATACGCAGTATTTT.

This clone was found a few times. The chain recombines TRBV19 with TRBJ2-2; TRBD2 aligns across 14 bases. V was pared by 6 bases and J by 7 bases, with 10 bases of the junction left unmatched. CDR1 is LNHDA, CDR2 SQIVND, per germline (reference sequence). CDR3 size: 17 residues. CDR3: CASRGGTSGRKVGELFF. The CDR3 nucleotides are TGTGCCAGTAGGGGAGGGACTAGCGGGAGAAAAGTCGGGGAGCTGTTTTTT.

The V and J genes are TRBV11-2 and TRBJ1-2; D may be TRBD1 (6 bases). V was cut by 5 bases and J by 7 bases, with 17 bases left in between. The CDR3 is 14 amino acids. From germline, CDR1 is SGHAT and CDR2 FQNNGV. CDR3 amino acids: CASSAVGQRSGYTF. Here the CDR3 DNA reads TGTGCCAGCAGCGCGGTGGGACAAAGGAGTGGCTACACCTTC.

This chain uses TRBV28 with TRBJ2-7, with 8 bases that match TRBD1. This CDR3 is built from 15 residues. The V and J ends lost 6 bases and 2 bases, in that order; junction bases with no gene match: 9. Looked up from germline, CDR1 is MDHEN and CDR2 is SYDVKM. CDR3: CASRPDRGLAYEQYF. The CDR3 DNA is TGTGCCAGCAGACCCGACAGGGGTTTAGCCTACGAGCAGTACTTC.

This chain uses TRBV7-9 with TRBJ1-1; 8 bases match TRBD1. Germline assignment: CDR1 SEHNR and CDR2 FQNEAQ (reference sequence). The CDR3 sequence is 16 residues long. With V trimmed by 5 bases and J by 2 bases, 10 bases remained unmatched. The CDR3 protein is CASSPSSGQGNTEAFF. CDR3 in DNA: TGTGCCAGCAGCCCGAGCTCTGGACAGGGAAACACTGAAGCTTTCTTT.